Listed below are T cell receptor beta chains from one sample, sequenced in a study of a mutant IDH1 vaccine in newly diagnosed glioma. Clones were sequenced by immunoSEQ multiplex PCR, and TCRdb holds only the in-frame ones, with some missing. The data hold some 16,000 clones, with 95% observed a single time. This specimen was peripheral blood mononuclear cells (PBMCs), taken from a glioma patient treated with radiotherapy, temozolomide or both. These receptors all come from a woman between 18 and 30 years old with glioma. Some clones in this sample may be carry-over from other donors' samples. CDR3s include the opening cysteine and the closing phenylalanine or tryptophan. A D gene is named only where the DNA matches it firmly. Part of the rows lack a size; the others show once, few, many or a class for expanded clones.

d_call: .
clone_size: .
v_call: TRBV9
j_call: TRBJ2-7
cdr3_nt: TGTGCCAGCAGCGTAGGGGGACATCTGACCTACGAGCAGTACTTC
cdr3_aa: CASSVGGHLTYEQYF

d_call: TRBD1
clone_size: once
v_call: TRBV2
j_call: TRBJ1-1
cdr3_nt: TGTGCCAGCAGTGAAGGGACAGGGGGAATGAACACTGAAGCTTTCTTT
cdr3_aa: CASSEGTGGMNTEAFF

d_call: TRBD1
clone_size: .
v_call: TRBV10-2
j_call: TRBJ2-7
cdr3_nt: TGCGCCAGCAGTGAGTCGTCCGGAACCGGGACAGGGGTGAGAGAGCAGTACTTC
cdr3_aa: CASSESSGTGTGVREQYF

d_call: .
clone_size: .
v_call: TRBV13
j_call: TRBJ1-2
cdr3_nt: TGTGCCAGCAGCGGGGGGGGCGATGGCTACACCTTC
cdr3_aa: CASSGGGDGYTF

d_call: TRBD2
clone_size: .
v_call: TRBV4-1
j_call: TRBJ2-5
cdr3_nt: TGCGCCAGCAGCCAAACTAGCGGGAGAGAAGAGACCCAGTACTTC
cdr3_aa: CASSQTSGREETQYF

d_call: .
clone_size: .
v_call: TRBV19
j_call: TRBJ1-1
cdr3_nt: TGTGCCAGTAGTTCCTCCCGGGGCACTGAAGCTTTCTTT
cdr3_aa: CASSSSRGTEAFF

d_call: .
clone_size: .
v_call: TRBV7-2
j_call: TRBJ2-3
cdr3_nt: TGTGCCAGCAGCTCCTCTAGTTCGGGCACAGATACGCAGTATTTT
cdr3_aa: CASSSSSSGTDTQYF

d_call: .
clone_size: .
v_call: TRBV7-6
j_call: TRBJ2-1
cdr3_nt: TGTGCCAGCAGCTCCCCGGGCCCGCTGCCCTACAATGAGCAGTTCTTC
cdr3_aa: CASSSPGPLPYNEQFF

d_call: .
clone_size: .
v_call: TRBV29-1
j_call: TRBJ2-7
cdr3_nt: TGCAGCGTTGAAGTTACCGGCCACGAGCAGTACTTC
cdr3_aa: CSVEVTGHEQYF

d_call: .
clone_size: .
v_call: TRBV6-6
j_call: TRBJ1-2
cdr3_nt: TGTGCCAGCAGTCAGGGCGGGGGGGGCTATGGCTACACCTTC
cdr3_aa: CASSQGGGGYGYTF

d_call: .
clone_size: .
v_call: TRBV5-1
j_call: TRBJ1-2
cdr3_nt: TGCGCCAGCAGCCAAGGATCCCTACGTTTCAGGGATGGCTACACCTTC
cdr3_aa: CASSQGSLRFRDGYTF

d_call: TRBD2
clone_size: .
v_call: TRBV9
j_call: TRBJ2-5
cdr3_nt: TGTGCCAGCAGCTTAGGACTAGCGGGGGAGACCCAGTACTTC
cdr3_aa: CASSLGLAGETQYF

d_call: .
clone_size: .
v_call: TRBV13
j_call: TRBJ1-3
cdr3_nt: TGTGCCAGCAGCTTAGGTCAGGGCTCTGGAAACACCATATATTTT
cdr3_aa: CASSLGQGSGNTIYF

d_call: TRBD2
clone_size: few
v_call: TRBV7-2
j_call: TRBJ2-5
cdr3_nt: TGTGCCAGCAGCTCAAATCCGGGACTAGGAAGTCGGACCCAGTACTTC
cdr3_aa: CASSSNPGLGSRTQYF

d_call: TRBD2
clone_size: .
v_call: TRBV5-6
j_call: TRBJ2-1
cdr3_nt: TGTGCCAGCAGCTTCCGCGGGAGGCCCAATGAGCAGTTCTTC
cdr3_aa: CASSFRGRPNEQFF

d_call: .
clone_size: .
v_call: TRBV27
j_call: TRBJ1-2
cdr3_nt: TGTGCCAGCAGTTTATTTCCATCCGTTACGGGAGGCTACACCTTC
cdr3_aa: CASSLFPSVTGGYTF

d_call: TRBD1
clone_size: .
v_call: TRBV27
j_call: TRBJ1-4
cdr3_nt: TGTGCCAGCAGTCTCGGGACAGGGGTTGAAAAACTGTTTTTT
cdr3_aa: CASSLGTGVEKLFF

d_call: .
clone_size: .
v_call: TRBV6-1
j_call: TRBJ1-2
cdr3_nt: TGTGCCAGCAGTATCAACTATGGCTACACCTTC
cdr3_aa: CASSINYGYTF

d_call: .
clone_size: .
v_call: TRBV10-3
j_call: TRBJ1-5
cdr3_nt: TGTGCCATCAAGGGGGGGGGCGATAGCAATCAGCCCCAGCATTTT
cdr3_aa: CAIKGGGDSNQPQHF

d_call: .
clone_size: .
v_call: TRBV5-1
j_call: TRBJ2-3
cdr3_nt: TGCGCCAGCAGCCGCTGGCAGGGGACAGATACGCAGTATTTT
cdr3_aa: CASSRWQGTDTQYF

d_call: .
clone_size: .
v_call: TRBV5-5
j_call: TRBJ2-1
cdr3_nt: TGTGCCAGCAGCTTGATCCAGAGCGGAGAGTACAATGAGCAGTTCTTC
cdr3_aa: CASSLIQSGEYNEQFF

d_call: TRBD2
clone_size: .
v_call: TRBV29-1
j_call: TRBJ2-1
cdr3_nt: TGCAGCGTGGGGACTAGCGGGCACAATGAGCAGTTCTTC
cdr3_aa: CSVGTSGHNEQFF

d_call: .
clone_size: .
v_call: TRBV6-1
j_call: TRBJ2-1
cdr3_nt: TGTGCCAGCAGAAAGGGCTCCTACAATGAGCAGTTCTTC
cdr3_aa: CASRKGSYNEQFF

d_call: .
clone_size: .
v_call: TRBV10-3
j_call: TRBJ1-1
cdr3_nt: TGTGCCATCAGTGTGGGGCAGAACACTGAAGCTTTCTTT
cdr3_aa: CAISVGQNTEAFF

d_call: .
clone_size: .
v_call: TRBV7-9
j_call: TRBJ2-2
cdr3_nt: TGTGCCAGCAGCCTCCTAGAGGTATCAACCACCGGGGAGCTGTTTTTT
cdr3_aa: CASSLLEVSTTGELFF

d_call: .
clone_size: .
v_call: TRBV5-1
j_call: TRBJ2-1
cdr3_nt: TGCGCCAGCAGTTGGCTGGGGACCTACAATGAGCAGTTCTTC
cdr3_aa: CASSWLGTYNEQFF

d_call: TRBD2
clone_size: few
v_call: TRBV19
j_call: TRBJ2-5
cdr3_nt: TGTGCCAGTAGTATAGTTGGTAGCGGGGCCCAAGAGACCCAGTACTTC
cdr3_aa: CASSIVGSGAQETQYF

d_call: .
clone_size: .
v_call: TRBV7-9
j_call: TRBJ1-3
cdr3_nt: TGTGCCAGCAGCTCGCTCTTGACGGGTGGAAACACCATATATTTT
cdr3_aa: CASSSLLTGGNTIYF

d_call: TRBD2
clone_size: .
v_call: TRBV28
j_call: TRBJ2-1
cdr3_nt: TGTGCCAGCAGTTTCGGGACTAGCGGTTACAATGAGCAGTTCTTC
cdr3_aa: CASSFGTSGYNEQFF

d_call: TRBD1
clone_size: .
v_call: TRBV7-6
j_call: TRBJ1-1
cdr3_nt: TGTGCCAGCAGCAAGGACAGGGGAGGTCGGGAGGAAGCTTTCTTT
cdr3_aa: CASSKDRGGREEAFF

d_call: .
clone_size: .
v_call: TRBV20-1
j_call: TRBJ2-7
cdr3_nt: TGCAGTGCAAGACGGGACGAGCAGTACTTC
cdr3_aa: CSARRDEQYF

d_call: .
clone_size: .
v_call: TRBV19
j_call: TRBJ1-1
cdr3_nt: TGTGCCAGTAGTCCCAAACAGGGAACTGAAGCTTTCTTT
cdr3_aa: CASSPKQGTEAFF

d_call: .
clone_size: .
v_call: TRBV13
j_call: TRBJ2-7
cdr3_nt: TGTGCCAGCAGCTCCTCCTACGAGCAGTACTTC
cdr3_aa: CASSSSYEQYF

d_call: .
clone_size: .
v_call: TRBV6-5
j_call: TRBJ2-7
cdr3_nt: TGTGCCAGCAGTCCTCGTCACGACACAGGGAGCGAGCAGTACTTC
cdr3_aa: CASSPRHDTGSEQYF

d_call: .
clone_size: once
v_call: TRBV28
j_call: TRBJ2-2
cdr3_nt: TGTGCCAGCAGTTTAAGACGCAGGGGAAACGGGGAGCTGTTTTTT
cdr3_aa: CASSLRRRGNGELFF

d_call: .
clone_size: once
v_call: TRBV5-1
j_call: TRBJ2-5
cdr3_nt: TGCGCCAGCAGCTTGGGATGGTTCGGGACACCGCGGGGCGAGACCCAGTACTTC
cdr3_aa: CASSLGWFGTPRGETQYF

d_call: .
clone_size: .
v_call: TRBV30
j_call: TRBJ2-3
cdr3_nt: TGTGCCTGGAGTCCGGGAGCTAGTTCCTTAGATACGCAGTATTTT
cdr3_aa: CAWSPGASSLDTQYF

d_call: .
clone_size: .
v_call: TRBV5-1
j_call: TRBJ1-1
cdr3_nt: TGCGCCAGCAGCTTGATTGGAAACACTGAAGCTTTCTTT
cdr3_aa: CASSLIGNTEAFF

d_call: .
clone_size: .
v_call: TRBV10-3
j_call: TRBJ1-1
cdr3_nt: TGTGCCATCAGTGAGTCCGGGACGGGCACTGAAGCTTTCTTT
cdr3_aa: CAISESGTGTEAFF